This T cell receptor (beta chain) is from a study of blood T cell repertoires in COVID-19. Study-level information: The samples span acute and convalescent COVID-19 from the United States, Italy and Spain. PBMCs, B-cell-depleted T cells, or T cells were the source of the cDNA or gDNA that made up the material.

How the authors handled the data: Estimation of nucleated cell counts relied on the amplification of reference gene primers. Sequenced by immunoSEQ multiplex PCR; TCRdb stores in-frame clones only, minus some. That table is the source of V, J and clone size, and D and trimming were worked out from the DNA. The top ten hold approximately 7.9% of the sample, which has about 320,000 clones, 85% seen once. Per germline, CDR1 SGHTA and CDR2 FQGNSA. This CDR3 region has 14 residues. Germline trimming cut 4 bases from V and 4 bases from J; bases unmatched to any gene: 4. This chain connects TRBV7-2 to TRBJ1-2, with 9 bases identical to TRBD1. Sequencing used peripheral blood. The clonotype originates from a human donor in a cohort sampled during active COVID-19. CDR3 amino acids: CASSSSDRGYGYTF. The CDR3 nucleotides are TGTGCCAGCAGCTCCTCGGACAGGGGCTATGGCTACACCTTC.